Each of the 26 T cell receptor beta chains below was sequenced from the same sample in a study of cytomegalovirus exposure and HLA in healthy donors. The PCR used 60 Vbeta and 13 Jbeta primers. Assay: immunoSEQ multiplex PCR; the TCRdb copy retains only in-frame clones and omits some. Altogether approximately 160,000 clones are present, around four fifths being singletons, with the ten largest covering about 4%. Sequencing used PBMCs. The source is a man between 50 and 59 years old in good health and CMV-seropositive.

The rearrangement joins TRBV6-1 to TRBJ2-5, with 10 nucleotides matching TRBD1. The better agreement between TRBJ2-7 and the DNA end casts doubt on the J call. This CDR3 has 15 residues. CDR1 and CDR2 from the germline V gene are MNHNS and SASEGT. In DNA form, the CDR3 reads TGTGCCAGCACATCTAAGGGGACAGGGGTCTACGAGCAGTACTTC. It specifies CASTSKGTGVYEQYF.

The chain couples TRBV28 to TRBJ2-2; 7 bases line up with TRBD1. V was clipped by 5 bases and J by 6 bases; unmatched bases: 6. The CDR3 has 14 amino acids. Germline assignment: CDR1 MDHEN and CDR2 SYDVKM. CDR3 residues: CASSLDRVAGELFF. CDR3 DNA: TGTGCCAGCAGTCTCGACAGGGTTGCCGGGGAGCTGTTTTTT.

The sample holds one count of this clone. The gene calls are TRBV4-1 and TRBJ2-1, with TRBD2 identical over 10 bases. Germline lookup yields CDR1 MGHRA and CDR2 YSYEKL. V lost 3 bases and J lost 4; bases outside the gene matches: 6. The CDR3 runs to 16 residues. In nucleotides, the CDR3 is TGCGCCAGCAGCCATTTAGCGGGAGGTAATTACAATGAGCAGTTCTTC. This codes for CASSHLAGGNYNEQFF.

The chain carries TRBV15 and TRBJ1-4; tentative D call: TRBD1 (6 bases). Trimming took off 1 base at V and 0 bases at J, with 15 bases between the two ends. Germline V gene lookup returns CDR1 LNHNV and CDR2 YYDKDF (reference sequence). This CDR3 is 18 amino acids long. The DNA of the CDR3 is TGTGCCACCAGCAGAGGGGCAGGGGTATCGGCAACTAATGAAAAACTGTTTTTT. Its translation is CATSRGAGVSATNEKLFF.

The chain has TRBV5-6 and TRBJ1-2; TRBD1 is a possible D gene (5 bases). The CDR3 is 14 amino acids. Per the germline V gene, CDR1 is SGHDT and CDR2 is YYEEEE. V was cut by 4 bases and J by 2 bases, with 12 bases left in between. This chain's CDR3 is CASSPNRGNYGYTF. DNA of the CDR3: TGTGCCAGCAGCCCCAACCGGGGGAACTATGGCTACACCTTC.

A single count supports this clone. The chain recombines TRBV29-1 with TRBJ1-5; D not certain. This CDR3 has 12 amino acids. The germline V and J ends were trimmed by 5 bases and 0 bases, with 5 bases remaining between them. Germline V CDR1 and CDR2: SQVTM, ANQGSEA. The DNA for the CDR3 is TGCAGCGTTAAGAGTAGCAATCAGCCCCAGCATTTT. It yields the protein CSVKSSNQPQHF. Together with reference TRBV29-1 and TRBJ1-5, the CDR3 gives the full variable domain: SAVISQKPSRDICQRGTSLTIQCQVDSQVTMMFWYRQQPGQSLTLIATANQGSEATYESGFVIDKFPISRPNLTFSTLTVSNMSPEDSSIYLCSVKSSNQPQHFGDGTRLSIL.

The chain carries TRBV5-8 and TRBJ2-3; 8 bases are a match to TRBD1. Germline V lookup: CDR1 SGHTS, CDR2 YDEGEE. V gave up 4 bases and J gave up 3 bases; unmatched junction bases: 4. CDR3 length: 14 residues. The CDR3 region is CASSPRTGTDTQYF. The CDR3 DNA sequence: TGTGCCAGCAGCCCTAGGACAGGGACAGATACGCAGTATTTT.

The V and J genes are TRBV7-9 and TRBJ1-1, with D tentatively TRBD1 (5 bases). CDR3 length equals 13 residues. V lost 2 bases to trimming and J lost 6 bases, with 10 bases between them. Germline assignment: CDR1 SEHNR and CDR2 FQNEAQ (reference sequence). In DNA, the CDR3 is TGTGCCAGCAGCTTACACGGAGGGGCTGAAGCTTTCTTT. Protein: CASSLHGGAEAFF.

CDR3 sequence reads: CASLRGLGETQYF. As DNA, the CDR3 is TGTGCCAGCTTGAGGGGGCTTGGAGAGACCCAGTACTTC. The rearrangement links TRBV6-5 to TRBJ2-5; the match to TRBD1 covers 7 bases. CDR1 is MNHEY and CDR2 is SVGAGI in the germline V gene. V lost 8 bases and J lost 4; bases outside the gene matches: 7. The CDR3 length is 13 residues.

The rearrangement uses TRBV2 and TRBJ2-7; D is perhaps TRBD2 (7 bases). Trimming took 4 bases from V and 2 from J, leaving 15 bases between them. The germline V gene has CDR1 SNHLY and CDR2 FYNNEI. The CDR3 consists of 15 residues. The DNA of the CDR3 is TGTGCCAGCAGTGGAGACAGGAGCGGGGCCTACGAGCAGTACTTC. It translates to CASSGDRSGAYEQYF.

V gene TRBV5-1 combines with J gene TRBJ1-5; weak D call: TRBD1 (6 bases). The CDR3 consists of 14 residues. Germline loops: CDR1 SGHRS, CDR2 YFSETQ. The V end lost 4 bases, the J end lost 8 bases, and 16 bases lay between the germline ends. The CDR3 nucleotides are TGCGCCAGCAGCACGGGGGGCATTGCCGAGCCCCAGCATTTT. Its translation is CASSTGGIAEPQHF.

This clone occurred many times. The chain carries TRBV28 and TRBJ1-1, with 9 bases identical to TRBD1. Looked up from germline, CDR1 is MDHEN and CDR2 is SYDVKM. The CDR3 runs to 15 residues. The V and J ends lost 3 bases and 0 bases, in that order; junction bases with no gene match: 2. This CDR3 reads CASSFGQGLNTEAFF. The CDR3 nucleotides are TGTGCCAGCAGTTTCGGACAGGGGTTGAACACTGAAGCTTTCTTT.

This sequence joins TRBV9 and TRBJ2-3, with TRBD2 identical over 9 bases. Germline V gene sequence: CDR1 SGDLS, CDR2 YYNGEE. CDR3 length equals 14 residues. The J segment lost 6 bases and the V segment lost 5 bases, leaving 7 bases of the junction unmatched. The CDR3: CASSESGGPDTQYF. The CDR3 bases are TGTGCCAGCAGTGAAAGCGGGGGGCCGGATACGCAGTATTTT.

CDR3 sequence reads: CASSVGWGGQETQYF. The CDR3 region has the DNA TGTGCCAGCAGCGTAGGTTGGGGGGGGCAAGAGACCCAGTACTTC. The V gene is TRBV9, the J gene TRBJ2-5, with TRBD2 matching over 7 bases. The V gene's germline CDR1 is SGDLS and CDR2 YYNGEE. V gave up 0 bases and J gave up 2 bases; unmatched junction bases: 4. This CDR3 region has 15 residues.

The rearrangement uses TRBV5-4 and TRBJ2-3; 8 bases agree with TRBD2. This CDR3 has 15 residues. Germline assignment: CDR1 SGHNT and CDR2 YYREEE (reference sequence). Germline trimming cut 4 bases from V and 0 bases from J; bases unmatched to any gene: 4. DNA of the CDR3: TGTGCCAGCAGCCCCACGGGGGGGAGCACAGATACGCAGTATTTT. Translation: CASSPTGGSTDTQYF.

The V and J genes are TRBV4-2 and TRBJ2-7, with 9 bases that match TRBD2. After removal of 0 bases from V and 2 bases from J, the junction contained 5 bases not matched to a gene. Looked up from germline, CDR1 is LGHNA and CDR2 is YNFKEQ. The CDR3 spans 16 residues. CDR3 amino acids: CASSQELAGVPYEQYF. For the CDR3, the DNA is TGTGCCAGCAGCCAAGAGTTAGCGGGGGTTCCCTACGAGCAGTACTTC.

The chain employs TRBV11-2 and TRBJ2-5; 7 bases map to TRBD1. The germline V gene encodes CDR1 SGHAT and CDR2 FQNNGV. Trimming removed 5 bases from V and 5 bases from J; junction bases left unmatched: 11. There are 15 residues in the CDR3. In DNA form, the CDR3 reads TGTGCCAGCAGCCCCATCGACAGGGCCGGGGAGACCCAGTACTTC. Translated, it gives CASSPIDRAGETQYF.

The gene calls are TRBV5-8 and TRBJ1-2; D is possibly TRBD1 (6 bases). V was clipped by 0 bases and J by 4 bases, with 10 bases between them. The CDR3 is 14 amino acids. CDR1 is SGHTS and CDR2 is YDEGEE in the germline V gene. CDR3 DNA sequence: TGTGCCAGCAGCTTGGGGGGGCTTAGCTATGGCTACACCTTC. It encodes CASSLGGLSYGYTF. The variable domain in full, with the rest retrieved from reference TRBV5-8 and TRBJ1-2, is EAGVTQSPTHLIKTRGQQATLRCSPISGHTSVYWYQQALGLGLQFLLWYDEGEERNRGNFPPRFSGRQFPNYSSELNVNALELEDSALYLCASSLGGLSYGYTFGSGTRLTVV.

The chain uses TRBV7-9 and TRBJ1-2, with 7 nucleotides matching TRBD1. The CDR3 length is 13 residues. Germline CDR1 and CDR2: SEHNR and FQNEAQ (reference sequence). With 3 bases clipped from V and 7 bases from J, the junction kept 5 bases outside the gene matches. CDR3 sequence reads: CASSFLQGTGYTF. CDR3 bases: TGTGCCAGCAGCTTTTTACAGGGGACTGGCTACACCTTC.

The chain couples TRBV7-8 to TRBJ1-2; D unresolved. This CDR3 has 15 amino acids. Germline CDR1 and CDR2: SGHVS and FQNEAQ. V was clipped by 0 bases and J by 6 bases, with 14 bases between them. The CDR3 region has the DNA TGTGCCAGCAGCTTAGCGGTATTGTCGGGGAATGGCTACACCTTC. It is translated as CASSLAVLSGNGYTF.

In this sample, this clone turned up once. V is TRBV5-4 and J is TRBJ2-5; 8 bases match TRBD1. The DNA end lines up better with TRBJ2-7; the J call may be wrong. Per germline, CDR1 SGHNT and CDR2 YYREEE (reference sequence). The CDR3 runs 17 residues. This CDR3 reads CASSTPSPGQVSHEQYF. CDR3 in DNA: TGTGCCAGCAGCACGCCCAGCCCGGGACAGGTTTCCCACGAGCAGTACTTC.

This chain uses TRBV7-6 with TRBJ1-1; the D is unclear. Trimming stripped 4 bases from V and 1 base from J, with 4 bases between. The CDR3 loop spans 12 amino acids. CDR1 is SGHVS, CDR2 FNYEAQ, per germline. CDR3 coding DNA: TGTGCCAGCAGCTCCCAGAACACTGAAGCTTTCTTT. It encodes CASSSQNTEAFF.

The rearrangement joins TRBV28 to TRBJ2-5; the match to TRBD2 covers 9 bases. Germline trimming cut 2 bases from V and 1 base from J; bases unmatched to any gene: 2. The CDR3 has 15 amino acids. Germline lookup yields CDR1 MDHEN and CDR2 SYDVKM. CDR3 in amino acids: CASSLGTSPQETQYF. CDR3 sequence (DNA): TGTGCCAGCAGTTTAGGGACTAGCCCCCAAGAGACCCAGTACTTC.

With regard to this clone: Germline and junction disagree at one end, which may indicate a read error. V is TRBV29-1 and J is TRBJ2-7; tentatively, D is TRBD1 (6 bases). This CDR3 is built from 12 residues. Germline-derived CDR1 and CDR2 are SQVTM and ANQGSEA. This CDR3 is CSVVGDTYGQYF. DNA for the CDR3: TGCAGCGTTGTTGGGGACACCTACGGGCAGTACTTC.

This rearrangement joins TRBV4-2 to TRBJ2-5; tentative D call: TRBD1 (6 bases). The germline V and J ends were trimmed by 0 bases and 4 bases, with 18 bases remaining between them. The CDR3 length is 17 residues. Germline V gives CDR1 LGHNA, CDR2 YNFKEQ. This CDR3 is CASSQESHRVGGETQYF. CDR3 DNA sequence: TGTGCCAGCAGCCAAGAAAGTCACAGGGTTGGGGGAGAGACCCAGTACTTC.

As for this clone: An end of the junction differs from the germline gene, which may be a read error. The chain links TRBV5-4 to TRBJ2-7; 14 bases agree with TRBD2. Per the germline V gene, CDR1 is SGHNT and CDR2 is YYREEE (reference sequence). CDR3 length equals 13 residues. This chain's CDR3 is CASSIPGTSGRDF. The DNA for the CDR3 is TGTGCCAGCAGCATACCCGGGACTAGCGGGAGAGACTTC.